This is a list of T cell receptor beta chains from one sample in a study of T cells after yellow fever vaccination. MiXCR was run by TCRdb on the 5' RACE reads, yielding one entry per CDR3 protein. The sample comprises about 340,000 distinct CDR3 sequences, about an eighth of which are singletons, and 2.5% to 4% rests with the top ten. The material sequenced was CD4+ T cells sorted from PBMCs, taken 15 days after the yellow fever booster vaccination. The receptors were sampled from a man aged 18 to 29 who received the YFV17D yellow fever vaccine. CDR3s include the opening cysteine and the closing phenylalanine or tryptophan. Fields, in order: D gene, V gene, clone size, J gene, CDR3 protein, CDR3 DNA. The D gene is left open where the match is weak. The size of a clone is reported for some rows only, either as once, few or many, or as a class for expanded clones.

D: .
V: TRBV5-5
size: many
J: TRBJ1-1
CDR3: CASSLASTADEAFF
DNA: TGTGCCAGCAGCTTGGCCTCAACAGCCGATGAAGCTTTCTTT

D: .
V: TRBV5-6
size: once
J: TRBJ2-3
CDR3: CASSLRLQGGTDTQYF
DNA: TGTGCCAGCAGCTTACGGTTACAGGGTGGGACAGATACGCAGTATTTT

D: .
V: TRBV5-1
size: .
J: TRBJ2-2
CDR3: CASSGSDGELFF
DNA: TGCGCCAGCAGCGGGAGCGACGGGGAGCTGTTTTTT

D: .
V: TRBV3-1
size: .
J: TRBJ2-7
CDR3: CASSQGAPGEQYF
DNA: TGTGCCAGCAGCCAAGGAGCACCGGGTGAGCAGTACTTC

D: .
V: TRBV3-1
size: .
J: TRBJ1-6
CDR3: CASSPVANSPLHF
DNA: TGTGCCAGCAGCCCTGTGGCAAACTCACCCCTCCACTTT

D: .
V: TRBV18
size: .
J: TRBJ1-2
CDR3: CASSRGQDDGYTF
DNA: TGTGCCAGCTCGAGGGGTCAGGATGATGGCTACACCTTC

D: .
V: TRBV5-1
size: many
J: TRBJ2-1
CDR3: CASSLYRTASDNEQFF
DNA: TGCGCCAGCAGCTTGTATCGTACCGCTAGTGACAATGAGCAGTTCTTC

D: .
V: TRBV6-5
size: many
J: TRBJ1-3
CDR3: CASMASGNTIYF
DNA: TGTGCCAGCATGGCCTCTGGAAACACCATATATTTT

D: .
V: TRBV5-1
size: few
J: TRBJ1-1
CDR3: CASGVEGNTEAFF
DNA: TGCGCCTCAGGCGTTGAGGGGAACACTGAAGCTTTCTTT

D: .
V: TRBV29-1
size: .
J: TRBJ1-3
CDR3: CSVGAGNAGGNTIYF
DNA: TGCAGCGTGGGGGCAGGGAATGCTGGAGGAAACACCATATATTTT

D: .
V: TRBV5-1
size: many
J: TRBJ1-2
CDR3: CASSPRTTKAIERNYGYTF
DNA: TGCGCCAGCAGCCCACGGACAACCAAGGCTATTGAGAGGAACTATGGCTACACCTTC

D: .
V: TRBV6-5
size: few
J: TRBJ1-1
CDR3: CASSYGGGGRNTEAFF
DNA: TGTGCCAGCAGTTATGGGGGAGGGGGGCGGAACACTGAAGCTTTCTTT

D: .
V: TRBV7-2
size: many
J: TRBJ2-4
CDR3: CASSSTGLSAKNIQYF
DNA: TGTGCCAGCAGCTCCACGGGACTCTCCGCCAAAAACATTCAGTACTTC

D: .
V: TRBV12-3/TRBV12-4
size: .
J: TRBJ1-2
CDR3: CASRRDANYGYTF
DNA: TGTGCCAGCCGGAGGGACGCCAACTATGGCTACACCTTC

D: .
V: TRBV3-1
size: .
J: TRBJ1-6
CDR3: CASSQGKAPLHF
DNA: TGTGCCAGCAGCCAAGGGAAAGCACCCCTCCACTTT

D: .
V: TRBV7-2
size: .
J: TRBJ1-6
CDR3: CASSLIGRDVSPLHF
DNA: TGTGCCAGCAGCTTAATAGGGAGGGATGTTTCACCCCTCCACTTT

D: .
V: TRBV7-9
size: .
J: TRBJ1-2
CDR3: CASSSTSGGGYYGYTF
DNA: TGTGCCAGCAGCTCCACCTCAGGAGGGGGTTACTATGGCTACACCTTC

D: .
V: TRBV12-3/TRBV12-4
size: few
J: TRBJ2-6
CDR3: CASSFRGFSGANVLTF
DNA: TGTGCCAGCAGTTTTCGGGGTTTCTCTGGGGCCAACGTCCTGACTTTC

D: TRBD1
V: TRBV5-1
size: few
J: TRBJ2-2
CDR3: CASSLFGTGREPGELFF
DNA: TGCGCCAGCAGCTTGTTCGGGACAGGGAGAGAGCCCGGGGAGCTGTTTTTT

D: .
V: TRBV12-3/TRBV12-4
size: many
J: TRBJ1-6
CDR3: CASSFGVWNSPLHF
DNA: TGTGCCAGCAGTTTCGGGGTATGGAATTCACCCCTCCACTTT

D: .
V: TRBV20-1
size: few
J: TRBJ2-4
CDR3: CSATGWNIQYF
DNA: TGCAGTGCCACCGGGTGGAACATTCAGTACTTC

D: .
V: TRBV7-8
size: few
J: TRBJ2-1
CDR3: CASSLVQNHNEQFF
DNA: TGTGCCAGCAGCTTAGTCCAGAACCACAATGAGCAGTTCTTC

D: .
V: TRBV6-1
size: .
J: TRBJ2-3
CDR3: CASSAGRRYTDTQYF
DNA: TGTGCCAGCAGTGCGGGCAGGAGATACACAGATACGCAGTATTTT

D: .
V: TRBV2
size: few
J: TRBJ2-5
CDR3: CASRSEVGETQYF
DNA: TGTGCCAGCCGCAGTGAGGTTGGGGAGACCCAGTACTTC

D: TRBD1
V: TRBV5-6
size: .
J: TRBJ1-5
CDR3: CASSAGTGDNQPQHF
DNA: TGTGCCAGCAGCGCCGGGACAGGGGACAATCAGCCCCAGCATTTT

D: .
V: TRBV5-1
size: .
J: TRBJ2-2
CDR3: CASSLFREVIGELFF
DNA: TGCGCCAGCAGCTTGTTCAGGGAAGTGATCGGGGAGCTGTTTTTT

D: TRBD1
V: TRBV9
size: .
J: TRBJ1-6
CDR3: CASSLTGGDNSPLHF
DNA: TGTGCCAGCAGCCTAACAGGGGGGGATAATTCACCCCTCCACTTT

D: TRBD2
V: TRBV7-2
size: few
J: TRBJ2-5
CDR3: CASSPRLAGIVWETQYF
DNA: TGTGCCAGCAGCCCAAGACTAGCGGGGATCGTATGGGAGACCCAGTACTTC

D: TRBD1
V: TRBV10-3
size: few
J: TRBJ1-2
CDR3: CAISDKDRKGETF
DNA: TGTGCCATCAGTGATAAGGACAGGAAAGGGGAAACCTTC

D: TRBD2
V: TRBV3-1
size: few
J: TRBJ2-1
CDR3: CASSQDSRGLASNEQFF
DNA: TGTGCCAGCAGCCAAGATAGTAGAGGACTAGCCTCCAATGAGCAGTTCTTC

D: .
V: TRBV18
size: .
J: TRBJ1-4
CDR3: CASSPTRERQLFF
DNA: TGTGCCAGCTCACCGACTCGAGAACGACAACTGTTTTTT

D: .
V: TRBV20-1
size: .
J: TRBJ2-7
CDR3: CSATRDYEQYF
DNA: TGCAGTGCTACTAGGGACTACGAGCAGTACTTC

D: .
V: TRBV5-8
size: .
J: TRBJ1-5
CDR3: CASSLLSGLGQPQHF
DNA: TGTGCCAGCAGCTTGTTATCAGGGTTGGGTCAGCCCCAGCATTTT

D: .
V: TRBV7-2
size: few
J: TRBJ2-1
CDR3: CASSPFTSSVQFF
DNA: TGTGCCAGCAGCCCCTTTACTAGTTCTGTGCAGTTCTTC

D: .
V: TRBV18
size: few
J: TRBJ1-2
CDR3: CASSPPDSAYGYTF
DNA: TGTGCCAGCTCACCCCCCGACAGCGCCTATGGCTACACCTTC

D: .
V: TRBV5-6
size: .
J: TRBJ2-1
CDR3: CASSLARRWRVQFF
DNA: TGTGCCAGCAGCTTGGCCCGGAGGTGGAGGGTGCAGTTCTTC

D: .
V: TRBV29-1
size: few
J: TRBJ1-6
CDR3: CSVQGSRNSPLHF
DNA: TGCAGCGTACAGGGATCGAGGAATTCACCCCTCCACTTT

D: .
V: TRBV7-2
size: .
J: TRBJ1-2
CDR3: CASSLATAYGYTF
DNA: TGTGCCAGCAGCTTAGCCACAGCGTATGGCTACACCTTC

D: .
V: TRBV3-1
size: few
J: TRBJ2-5
CDR3: CASSVGSAETQYF
DNA: TGTGCCAGCAGCGTAGGTTCAGCAGAGACCCAGTACTTC

D: .
V: TRBV5-1
size: .
J: TRBJ2-3
CDR3: CASSWDSGTDTQYF
DNA: TGCGCCAGCAGCTGGGACTCAGGGACAGATACGCAGTATTTT

D: .
V: TRBV20-1
size: few
J: TRBJ2-5
CDR3: CSASSGPQETQYF
DNA: TGCAGTGCTAGCAGCGGACCCCAAGAGACCCAGTACTTC